The TCR beta chain described here comes from a study of blood T cell repertoires in COVID-19. Sequencing was performed with immunoSEQ multiplex PCR; in TCRdb, only in-frame clones are kept and a portion is missing. The sample includes about 250,000 clones, 85% to 90% of them seen just once. Germline CDR1 is SGHNT and CDR2 is YYREEE (reference sequence). This CDR3 is built from 16 residues. The V gene lost 4 bases and the J gene lost 9 bases, with 22 bases spanning the gap. The chain links TRBV5-4 to TRBJ2-2, with a weak D call TRBD2 (6 bases). This receptor was taken from a man aged 18 to 29 who had recovered from COVID-19. The material sequenced was PBMCs or T cells enriched from blood (not recorded which). CDR3 sequence (DNA): TGTGCCAGCAGCCCCGGCGGGGCTAGCGCCCAGAGGGAGCTGTTTTTT. Translation gives CASSPGGASAQRELFF.